This entry features one T cell receptor beta chain sequence. This specimen belongs to a study of blood T cell repertoires in COVID-19. Study-wide background: Both acute and convalescent COVID-19 samples were obtained from the United States, Italy and Spain. Sources were T cells, B-cell-depleted T cells, or PBMCs; the material itself was cDNA or gDNA.

Per the germline V gene, CDR1 is SGHTA and CDR2 is FQGNSA. The CDR3 is 16 residues long. Trimming stripped 1 base from V and 1 base from J, with 12 bases between. Study processing details: Nucleated cell counts were estimated from reference gene primer amplification. The repertoire was sequenced with immunoSEQ multiplex PCR; TCRdb's copy has only in-frame clones and lacks some. The D gene and trimming were derived from the DNA, and the V and J assignments and clone size from that table. In the table there are roughly 48,000 clones, about 83% of which are singletons. Sequencing was performed on peripheral blood. This sequence was found in a human donor in a cohort sampled during active COVID-19. This chain links TRBV7-2 with TRBJ2-3; D might be TRBD2 (5 bases). CDR3 protein: CASSLGRLARTDTQYF. The CDR3 region has the DNA TGTGCCAGCAGCTTAGGTCGCCTAGCCCGCACAGATACGCAGTATTTT.